These T cell receptor beta chains were read from a single sample in a study of shared clonotypes between healthy human individuals. Measured with immunoSEQ multiplex PCR; TCRdb has only the in-frame clones, and not every one. The sample has millions of clones, roughly 94% seen once; the top ten hold 0.13%. The sample consisted of naive CD4+ T cells sorted from blood. Every receptor here comes from a man aged 18 to 29 in good health. CDR3s include the opening cysteine and the closing phenylalanine or tryptophan. A D gene is named only where the DNA matches it firmly.

V	J	D	DNA	CDR3
TRBV2	TRBJ2-7	NA	TGTGCCAGCCGCTACAGGCAGGGCATACACGAGCAGTACTTC	CASRYRQGIHEQYF
TRBV11-3	TRBJ2-5	TRBD2	TGTGCCAGCAGCCCGGGGGGACTAGCGGGCCCGCCTTCGGAGACCCAGTACTTC	CASSPGGLAGPPSETQYF
TRBV2	TRBJ1-2	NA	TGTGCCAGCAGTGGACAATCGGCCGGCTACACCTTC	CASSGQSAGYTF
TRBV6-5	TRBJ2-7	TRBD1	TGTGCCAGCAGCGGGACAGGGTTTCACGAGCAGTACTTC	CASSGTGFHEQYF
TRBV4-3	TRBJ1-3	NA	TGCGCCAGCAGCCAAGATTTGCGGGGCCAGGGCGGTGGAAACACCATATATTTT	CASSQDLRGQGGGNTIYF
TRBV6-6	TRBJ2-1	NA	TGTGCCAGCAGAAGCGGCCCCACCGATGAGCAGTTCTTC	CASRSGPTDEQFF
TRBV10-2	TRBJ2-2	TRBD1	TGCGCCAGCAGCCCGGGACAGAGGAACACCGGGGAGCTGTTTTTT	CASSPGQRNTGELFF
TRBV2	TRBJ1-2	NA	TGTGCCAGCAACGTCGAGCTCAACTATGGCTACACCTTC	CASNVELNYGYTF
TRBV30	TRBJ2-2	NA	TGTGCCTGGAATGGCGGGAAGGGCACCGGGGAGCTGTTTTTT	CAWNGGKGTGELFF
TRBV11-2	TRBJ1-1	NA	TGTGCCAGCAGCCCGGGGGTCGGAACTGAAGCTTTCTTT	CASSPGVGTEAFF
TRBV6-1	TRBJ1-4	NA	TGTGCCAGCAGTGAAGCGAAAGGGACACATGAAAAACTGTTTTTT	CASSEAKGTHEKLFF
TRBV18	TRBJ1-2	NA	TGTGCCAGCTCACCACCATCGACAGGCCTCTATGGCTACACCTTC	CASSPPSTGLYGYTF
TRBV11-2	TRBJ2-7	NA	TGTGCCAGCAGCCCCGACAGAACCGAGCAGTACTTC	CASSPDRTEQYF
TRBV7-3	TRBJ2-7	TRBD1	TGTGCCAGCAGCCTTGACAGGGGTGACGGCGAGCAGTACTTC	CASSLDRGDGEQYF
TRBV5-4	TRBJ1-4	NA	TGTGCCAGCAGCGTGACCGGGATAAATGAAAAACTGTTTTTT	CASSVTGINEKLFF
TRBV5-1	TRBJ2-2	NA	TGCGCCAGCAGCTTGATAGGGGAGAACACCGGGGAGCTGTTTTTT	CASSLIGENTGELFF
TRBV9	TRBJ2-2	NA	TGTGCCAGCAGCGTAGTTGGAGGCACCGGGGAGCTGTTTTTT	CASSVVGGTGELFF
TRBV7-8	TRBJ2-5	NA	TGTGCCAGCAGTCAGGTGGCGGCCGGGACCCAGTACTTC	CASSQVAAGTQYF
TRBV4-1	TRBJ2-1	NA	TGCGCCAGCAGCCCGAGGCTGACTCACTACAATGAGCAGTTCTTC	CASSPRLTHYNEQFF
TRBV28	TRBJ2-3	NA	TGTGCCAGCAGTTTAAGTGGAGTCGCTAGCACAGATACGCAGTATTTT	CASSLSGVASTDTQYF
TRBV30	TRBJ2-7	NA	TGTGCCTGGAGGAGGGGAGGGGGTTCCGCCGAGCAGTACTTC	CAWRRGGGSAEQYF
TRBV4-1	TRBJ2-3	TRBD1	TGCGCCAGCAGCCAAAGGGACAGGGAGGGAGATACGCAGTATTTT	CASSQRDREGDTQYF
TRBV5-6	TRBJ2-3	NA	TGTGCCAGCAGCCCCAGGATCACAGATACGCAGTATTTT	CASSPRITDTQYF
TRBV5-1	TRBJ1-2	TRBD1	TGCGCCAGCAGCCCGGGACAGGGGAATGGCTACACCTTC	CASSPGQGNGYTF
TRBV30	TRBJ1-5	NA	TGTGCCTGGAGTGTAATCAAAGGGCAGGGGCCCCAGCCCCAGCATTTT	CAWSVIKGQGPQPQHF
TRBV5-1	TRBJ1-3	NA	TGCGCCAGCAGCTTGGCGGGCCTCTCTGGAAACACCATATATTTT	CASSLAGLSGNTIYF